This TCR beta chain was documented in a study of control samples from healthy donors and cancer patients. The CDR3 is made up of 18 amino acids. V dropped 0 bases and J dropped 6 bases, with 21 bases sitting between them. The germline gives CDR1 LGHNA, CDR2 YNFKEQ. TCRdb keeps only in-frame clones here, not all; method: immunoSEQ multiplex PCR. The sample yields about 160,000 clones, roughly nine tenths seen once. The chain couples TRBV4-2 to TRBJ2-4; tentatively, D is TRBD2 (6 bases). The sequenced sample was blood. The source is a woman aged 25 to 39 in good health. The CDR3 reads CASSQDGSTPSVRNIQYF. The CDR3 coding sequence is TGTGCCAGCAGCCAAGATGGATCCACCCCTAGCGTGAGAAACATTCAGTACTTC.